The next 21 T cell receptor beta chains were all read from a single sample in a study of T cell responses to AZD1222 COVID-19 vaccine. Profiled with immunoSEQ multiplex PCR; TCRdb holds only in-frame clones, not every one. The sample includes over 150,000 clones, roughly nine tenths of them seen just once. The source material was peripheral blood, sampled 28 days after the second AZD1222 dose. Receptors originate from an adult who received the AZD1222 COVID-19 vaccine.

The chain has TRBV6-2 or TRBV6-3 and TRBJ2-7; the D is unclear. CDR3 size: 13 residues. The germline V and J ends were trimmed by 2 bases and 3 bases, with 8 bases remaining between them. The V gene's germline CDR1 is MNHEY and CDR2 SVGEGT. The CDR3 DNA reads TGTGCCAGCAGTTACGCACAAAACTACGAGCAGTACTTC. Translating gives CASSYAQNYEQYF.

The chain uses TRBV28 and TRBJ1-6, with a tentative D call TRBD1 (5 bases). V lost 8 bases to trimming and J lost 14 bases, with 13 bases between them. CDR3 length equals 11 residues. Germline lookup yields CDR1 MDHEN and CDR2 SYDVKM. The CDR3 region has the DNA TGTGCCAGCCAGGAGGGACTCACCCTCCACTTT. Amino acid sequence: CASQEGLTLHF.

This chain joins TRBV9 and TRBJ1-3; no reliable D call. The CDR3 is 13 amino acids. V dropped 6 bases and J dropped 4 bases, with 11 bases sitting between them. The germline CDR1 and CDR2 sequences are SGDLS and YYNGEE. CDR3 in amino acids: CASNGGVGNTIYF. CDR3 DNA: TGTGCCAGCAATGGCGGGGTAGGAAACACCATATATTTT.

The rearrangement uses TRBV28 and TRBJ2-2; D possibly corresponds to TRBD2 (6 bases). Between the trimmed V and J ends, which lost 5 bases and 3 bases, there was a span of 13 bases. The CDR3 totals 15 residues. Germline CDR1 MDHEN, CDR2 SYDVKM. The CDR3 DNA reads as TGTGCCAGCAGTCCCGGGAGCGTAGACACCGGGGAGCTGTTTTTT. Amino acid sequence: CASSPGSVDTGELFF.

This sequence joins TRBV9 and TRBJ1-1, with TRBD1 identical over 9 bases. Germline V CDR1 and CDR2: SGDLS, YYNGEE. Trimming at V came to 3 bases and at J to 5 bases, leaving 8 bases not matched to a gene. The CDR3 loop spans 15 amino acids. The CDR3 DNA reads TGTGCCAGCAGCGCGGGACAGGGAAGGAATACTGAAGCTTTCTTT. This codes for CASSAGQGRNTEAFF. The complete variable domain, with remaining parts taken from reference TRBV9 and TRBJ1-1, reads DSGVTQTPKHLITATGQRVTLRCSPRSGDLSVYWYQQSLDQGLQFLIQYYNGEERAKGNILERFSAQQFPDLHSELNLSSLELGDSALYFCASSAGQGRNTEAFFGQGTRLTVV.

The V call is TRBV7-3, the J call TRBJ2-1; TRBD2 matches at 11 bases. This CDR3 region has 14 residues. Germline CDR1 is SGHTA and CDR2 is FQGTGA. The trim removed 5 bases at V and 10 bases at J, leaving 7 bases unmatched. CDR3 in amino acids: CASSQDSGRGEQFF. The CDR3 DNA sequence: TGTGCCAGCAGCCAAGATAGCGGGAGGGGAGAGCAGTTCTTC.

The rearrangement links TRBV28 to TRBJ1-2; 9 bases are a match to TRBD1. V lost 8 bases to trimming and J lost 8 bases; unmatched junction nucleotides: 3. CDR1 is MDHEN and CDR2 is SYDVKM in the germline V gene. The CDR3 runs 11 residues. The CDR3 loop reads CASRDRDGYTF. The CDR3 DNA follows: TGTGCCAGCCGGGACAGGGACGGCTACACCTTC.

The rearrangement joins TRBV28 to TRBJ1-5, with D tentatively TRBD1 (6 bases). The CDR3 spans 17 residues. The germline CDR1 and CDR2 sequences are MDHEN and SYDVKM. Trimming cost V 3 bases and J 9 bases, with 24 bases left between them. The CDR3 spells CASSLGGGRSLSRPQHF. The CDR3 DNA is TGTGCCAGCAGTTTGGGGGGGGGCCGGTCCCTTAGCCGGCCCCAGCATTTT.

The chain carries TRBV5-4 and TRBJ1-1; D remains unclear. V lost 1 base and J 7 bases, leaving 5 bases between the germline ends. The germline V gene has CDR1 SGHNT and CDR2 YYREEE (reference sequence). The length of the CDR3 is 11 residues. The CDR3 is CASSLTVEAFF. The DNA of the CDR3 is TGTGCCAGCAGCTTGACGGTTGAAGCTTTCTTT.

With regard to this clone: At the DNA level, this CDR3 is encoded by other sequences in the same sample as well. This chain connects TRBV18 to TRBJ1-1; D is unresolved. This CDR3 is built from 14 residues. CDR1 KGHSH and CDR2 LQKENI come from the germline V gene. Trimming took 1 base from V and 0 from J, leaving 6 bases between them. The CDR3 here is CASSPQALNTEAFF. CDR3 nucleotide sequence: TGTGCCAGCTCACCACAGGCCTTGAACACTGAAGCTTTCTTT.

The gene calls are TRBV27 and TRBJ1-6, with D unresolved. Germline V gene data show CDR1 as MNHEY and CDR2 as SMNVEV (reference sequence). V was cut by 6 bases and J by 10 bases, with 10 bases left in between. This CDR3 contains 12 residues. The DNA of the CDR3 is TGTGCCAGCAGAAGTGGGTGGTCACCCCTCCACTTT. Translated: CASRSGWSPLHF.

The chain combines TRBV5-1 with TRBJ1-4, with D tentatively TRBD1 (5 bases). V lost 0 bases, J lost 8 bases, and 14 bases lay in between. The CDR3 totals 15 residues. The V gene's germline CDR1 is SGHRS and CDR2 YFSETQ. CDR3 residues: CASSLDGTGVEKLFF. As DNA, the CDR3 is TGCGCCAGCAGCTTGGATGGGACGGGTGTGGAAAAACTGTTTTTT.

The J gene is TRBJ1-6, the V gene TRBV28; TRBD1 aligns across 7 bases. Trimming took 2 bases from V and 16 from J; bases not matched to a gene: 14. From germline, CDR1 is MDHEN and CDR2 SYDVKM. The CDR3 is 15 amino acids. CDR3 sequence: CASSLGRTGTQSLHF. The CDR3 bases are TGTGCCAGCAGTTTAGGAAGGACAGGCACCCAATCTCTCCACTTT.

This clone appeared once. The V and J genes are TRBV11-2 and TRBJ2-2; D gene uncertain. Germline V CDR1 and CDR2: SGHAT, FQNNGV. V lost 5 bases and J 0 bases, leaving 4 bases between the germline ends. The CDR3 is 13 residues long. This CDR3 reads CASSATNTGELFF. For the CDR3, the DNA is TGTGCCAGCAGCGCCACGAACACCGGGGAGCTGTTTTTT.

This clone was counted once. V usage is TRBV30 and J usage is TRBJ1-6; the match to TRBD1 covers 12 bases. V was pared by 5 bases and J by 7 bases, with 0 bases of the junction left unmatched. CDR1 and CDR2 from the germline V gene are GTSNPN and SVGIG (reference sequence). The CDR3 has 13 residues. CDR3: CAWGTGGNSPLHF. CDR3 coding DNA: TGTGCCTGGGGGACAGGGGGCAATTCACCCCTCCACTTT.

This clone was seen only once. The J gene is TRBJ2-1, the V gene TRBV7-8, with 14 bases aligning to TRBD2. Germline V gene data show CDR1 as SGHVS and CDR2 as FQNEAQ. The CDR3 consists of 16 residues. Losses at the gene ends were 1 base for V and 9 bases for J; bases not matched to a gene: 5. The CDR3 DNA is TGTGCCAGCAGCTTAGTGGCGGGACTAGCGGGAGTTGAGCAGTTCTTC. Protein product: CASSLVAGLAGVEQFF.

This chain connects TRBV5-1 to TRBJ2-3; no clear D gene. Germline-derived CDR1 and CDR2 are SGHRS and YFSETQ. This CDR3 comprises 15 residues. V was pared by 1 base and J by 6 bases, with 15 bases between. CDR3 sequence reads: CASSLYAQISDTQYF. The CDR3 coding sequence is TGCGCCAGCAGCTTGTATGCACAGATCAGTGATACGCAGTATTTT.

The chain has TRBV5-1 and TRBJ2-7; D is unresolved. The V end lost 0 bases, the J end lost 3 bases, and 10 bases lay between the germline ends. The CDR3 is 14 amino acids. Germline V lookup: CDR1 SGHRS, CDR2 YFSETQ. DNA of the CDR3: TGCGCCAGCAGCTTGGTGGTCGGATTCTACGAGCAGTACTTC. Encoded protein: CASSLVVGFYEQYF.

The chain is built from TRBV3-1 (or the pseudogene TRBV3-2) and TRBJ1-6; 10 bases fit TRBD1. V gave up 6 bases and J gave up 7 bases; unmatched junction bases: 6. The CDR3 is made up of 15 amino acids. Looked up from germline, CDR1 is LGHDT and CDR2 is YNNKEL (reference sequence). CDR3 coding DNA: TGTGCCAGCAGAAGCAGGGACAGGGGAAATTCACCCCTCCACTTT. Protein product: CASRSRDRGNSPLHF.

V and J are TRBV18 and TRBJ2-7, with 8 bases matching TRBD1. CDR1 is KGHSH and CDR2 is LQKENI in the germline V gene. This CDR3 comprises 15 residues. V lost 3 bases, J lost 1 base, and 5 bases stayed unmatched. The CDR3 nucleotides are TGTGCCAGCTCACCTCAGGGGGCCCTATCCTACGAGCAGTACTTC. This sequence encodes CASSPQGALSYEQYF.

V and J are TRBV29-1 and TRBJ2-1; D uncertain. V lost 4 bases, J lost 2 bases, and 3 bases lay in between. The germline V gene has CDR1 SQVTM and CDR2 ANQGSEA. CDR3 length: 11 amino acids. The CDR3 DNA sequence: TGCAGCGTTGCTCCCTACAATGAGCAGTTCTTC. Translation: CSVAPYNEQFF.